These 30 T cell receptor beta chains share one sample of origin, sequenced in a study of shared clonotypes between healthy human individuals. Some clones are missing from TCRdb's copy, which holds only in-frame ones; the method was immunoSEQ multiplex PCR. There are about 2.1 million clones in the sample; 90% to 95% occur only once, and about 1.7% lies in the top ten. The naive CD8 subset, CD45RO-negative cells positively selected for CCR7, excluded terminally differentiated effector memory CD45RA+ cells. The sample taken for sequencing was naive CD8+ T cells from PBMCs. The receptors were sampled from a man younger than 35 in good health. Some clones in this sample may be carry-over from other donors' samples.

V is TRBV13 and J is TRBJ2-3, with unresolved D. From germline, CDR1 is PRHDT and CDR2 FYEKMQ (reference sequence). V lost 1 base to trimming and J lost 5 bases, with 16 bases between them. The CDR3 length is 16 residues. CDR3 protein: CASSLAVDPPQDTQYF. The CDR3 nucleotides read TGTGCCAGCAGCTTAGCCGTGGACCCTCCCCAAGATACGCAGTATTTT.

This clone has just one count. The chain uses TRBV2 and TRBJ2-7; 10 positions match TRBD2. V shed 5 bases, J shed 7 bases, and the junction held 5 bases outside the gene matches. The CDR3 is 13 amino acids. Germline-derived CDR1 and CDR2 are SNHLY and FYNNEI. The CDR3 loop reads CASSSSGRSEQYF. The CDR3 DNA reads TGTGCCAGCAGTTCTAGCGGGAGATCGGAGCAGTACTTC.

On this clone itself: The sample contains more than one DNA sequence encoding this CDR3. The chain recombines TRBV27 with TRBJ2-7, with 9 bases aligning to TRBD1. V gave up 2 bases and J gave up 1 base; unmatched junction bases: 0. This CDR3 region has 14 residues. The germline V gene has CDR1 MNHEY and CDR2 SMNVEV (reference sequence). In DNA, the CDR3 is TGTGCCAGCAGTTTAGGGACAGGGTCCTACGAGCAGTACTTC. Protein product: CASSLGTGSYEQYF.

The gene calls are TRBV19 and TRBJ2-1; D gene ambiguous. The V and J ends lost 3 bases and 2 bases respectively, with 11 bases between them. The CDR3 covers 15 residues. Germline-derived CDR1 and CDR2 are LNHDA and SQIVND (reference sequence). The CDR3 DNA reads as TGTGCCAGTAGTATTGCAGCTTCGGCCTACAATGAGCAGTTCTTC. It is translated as CASSIAASAYNEQFF.

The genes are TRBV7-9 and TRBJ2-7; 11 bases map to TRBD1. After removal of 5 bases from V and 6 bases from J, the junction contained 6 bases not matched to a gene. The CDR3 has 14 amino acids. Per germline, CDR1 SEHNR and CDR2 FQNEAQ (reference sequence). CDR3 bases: TGTGCCAGCAGCCCCTGGACAGGGGGCAGCGAGCAGTACTTC. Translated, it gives CASSPWTGGSEQYF.

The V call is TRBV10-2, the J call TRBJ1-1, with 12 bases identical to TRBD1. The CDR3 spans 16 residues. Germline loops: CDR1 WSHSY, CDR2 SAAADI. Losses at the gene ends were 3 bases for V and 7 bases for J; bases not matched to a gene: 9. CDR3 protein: CASSDWDRGRAVEAFF. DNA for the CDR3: TGCGCCAGCAGTGATTGGGACAGGGGGCGCGCGGTTGAAGCTTTCTTT.

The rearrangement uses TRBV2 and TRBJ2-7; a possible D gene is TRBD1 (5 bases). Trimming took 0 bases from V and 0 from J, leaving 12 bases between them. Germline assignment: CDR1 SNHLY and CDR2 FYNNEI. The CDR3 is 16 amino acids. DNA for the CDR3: TGTGCCAGCAGTGAAGCGGGGCGAGCTCTCTCCTACGAGCAGTACTTC. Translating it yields CASSEAGRALSYEQYF.

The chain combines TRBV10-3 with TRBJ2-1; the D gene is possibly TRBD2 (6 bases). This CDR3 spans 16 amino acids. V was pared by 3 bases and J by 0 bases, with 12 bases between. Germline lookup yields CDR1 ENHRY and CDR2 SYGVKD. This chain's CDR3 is CAISDGVGGSYNEQFF. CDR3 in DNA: TGTGCCATCAGTGATGGGGTCGGGGGCTCCTACAATGAGCAGTTCTTC.

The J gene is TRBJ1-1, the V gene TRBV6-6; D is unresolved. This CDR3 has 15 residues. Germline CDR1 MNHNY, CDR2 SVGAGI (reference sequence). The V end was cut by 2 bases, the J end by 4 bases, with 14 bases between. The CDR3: CASSYLAGLSTEAFF. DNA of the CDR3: TGTGCCAGCAGTTACCTTGCGGGCCTATCCACTGAAGCTTTCTTT.

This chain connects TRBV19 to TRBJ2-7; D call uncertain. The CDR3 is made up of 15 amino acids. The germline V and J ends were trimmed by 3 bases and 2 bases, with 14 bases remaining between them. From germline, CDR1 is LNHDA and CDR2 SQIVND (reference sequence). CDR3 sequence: CASSIGTTETYEQYF. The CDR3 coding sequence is TGTGCCAGTAGTATTGGAACGACGGAGACCTACGAGCAGTACTTC.

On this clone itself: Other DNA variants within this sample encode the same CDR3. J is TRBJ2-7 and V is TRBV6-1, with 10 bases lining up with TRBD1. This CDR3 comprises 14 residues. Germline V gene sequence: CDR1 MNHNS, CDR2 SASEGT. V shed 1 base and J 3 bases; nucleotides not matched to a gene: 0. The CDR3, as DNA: TGTGCCAGCAGTGAAGGGACAGGGGGCTACGAGCAGTACTTC. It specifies CASSEGTGGYEQYF.

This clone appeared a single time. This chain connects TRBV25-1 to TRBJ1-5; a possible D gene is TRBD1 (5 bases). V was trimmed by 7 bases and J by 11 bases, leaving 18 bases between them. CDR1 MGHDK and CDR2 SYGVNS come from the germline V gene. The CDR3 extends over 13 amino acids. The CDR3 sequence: CASTPGGNEAQHF. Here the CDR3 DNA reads TGTGCCAGCACCCCCGGGGGAAATGAAGCCCAGCATTTT.

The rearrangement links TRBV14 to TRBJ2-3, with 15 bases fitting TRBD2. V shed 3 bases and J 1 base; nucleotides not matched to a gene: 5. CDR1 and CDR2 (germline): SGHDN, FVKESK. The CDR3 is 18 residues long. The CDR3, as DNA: TGTGCCAGCAGCCAGGGACTAGCGGGAGGACTACGCACAGATACGCAGTATTTT. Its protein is CASSQGLAGGLRTDTQYF.

The CDR3 bases are TGTGCCAGCACGGGACAGGGTGAAAAACTGTTTTTT. Translated, it gives CASTGQGEKLFF. The V and J genes are TRBV27 and TRBJ1-4; 9 nucleotides match TRBD1. J was trimmed by 7 bases and V by 7 bases; bases with no gene match: 1. The CDR3 totals 12 residues. CDR1 is MNHEY, CDR2 SMNVEV, per germline (reference sequence).

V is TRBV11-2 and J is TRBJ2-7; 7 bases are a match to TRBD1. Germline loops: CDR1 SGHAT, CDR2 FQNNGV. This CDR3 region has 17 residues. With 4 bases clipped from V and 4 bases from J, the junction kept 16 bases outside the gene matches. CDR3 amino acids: CASSSSTQGTYRYEQYF. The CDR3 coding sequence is TGTGCCAGCAGCTCCTCTACACAGGGGACCTATAGGTACGAGCAGTACTTC.

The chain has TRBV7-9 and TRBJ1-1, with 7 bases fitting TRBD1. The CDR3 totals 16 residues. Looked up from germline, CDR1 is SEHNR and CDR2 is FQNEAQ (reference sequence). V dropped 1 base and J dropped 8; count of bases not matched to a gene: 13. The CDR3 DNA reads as TGTGCCAGCAGCTTAGAAGTCGAGGGGGCGCGACTCGAAGCTTTCTTT. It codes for CASSLEVEGARLEAFF.

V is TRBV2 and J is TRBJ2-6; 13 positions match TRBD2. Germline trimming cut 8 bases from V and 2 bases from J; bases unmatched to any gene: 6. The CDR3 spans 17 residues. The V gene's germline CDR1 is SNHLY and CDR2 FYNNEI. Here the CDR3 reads CASETSGRRTGANVLTF. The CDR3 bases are TGTGCCAGCGAGACTAGCGGGAGGCGGACTGGGGCCAACGTCCTGACTTTC.

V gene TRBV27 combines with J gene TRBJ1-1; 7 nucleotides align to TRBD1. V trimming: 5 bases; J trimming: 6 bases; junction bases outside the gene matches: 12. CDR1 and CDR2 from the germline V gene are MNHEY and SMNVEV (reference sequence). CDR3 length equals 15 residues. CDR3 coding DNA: TGTGCCAGCAGTCCCGGGCGACAGGGTAAGGCTGAAGCTTTCTTT. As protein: CASSPGRQGKAEAFF.

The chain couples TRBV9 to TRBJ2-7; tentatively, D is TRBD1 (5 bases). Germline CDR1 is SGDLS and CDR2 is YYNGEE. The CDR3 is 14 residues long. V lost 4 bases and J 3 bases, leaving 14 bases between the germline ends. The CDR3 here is CASSLSPQGYEQYF. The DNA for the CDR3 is TGTGCCAGCAGCTTAAGTCCGCAGGGCTACGAGCAGTACTTC.

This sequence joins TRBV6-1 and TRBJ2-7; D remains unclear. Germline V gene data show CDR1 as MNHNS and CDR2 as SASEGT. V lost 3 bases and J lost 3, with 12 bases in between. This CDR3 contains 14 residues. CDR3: CASSDSTWYYEQYF. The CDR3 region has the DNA TGTGCCAGCAGTGACTCGACTTGGTACTACGAGCAGTACTTC.

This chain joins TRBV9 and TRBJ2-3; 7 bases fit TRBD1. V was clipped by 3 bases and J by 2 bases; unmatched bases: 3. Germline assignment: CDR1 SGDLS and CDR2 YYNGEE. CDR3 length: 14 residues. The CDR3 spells CASSDGQDTDTQYF. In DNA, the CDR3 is TGTGCCAGCAGCGACGGACAGGACACAGATACGCAGTATTTT.

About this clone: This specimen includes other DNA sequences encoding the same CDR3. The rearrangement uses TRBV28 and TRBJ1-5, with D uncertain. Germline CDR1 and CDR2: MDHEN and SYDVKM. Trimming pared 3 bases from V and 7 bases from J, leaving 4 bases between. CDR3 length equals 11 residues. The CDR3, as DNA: TGTGCCAGCAGTTTGGACCAGCCCCAGCATTTT. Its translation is CASSLDQPQHF.

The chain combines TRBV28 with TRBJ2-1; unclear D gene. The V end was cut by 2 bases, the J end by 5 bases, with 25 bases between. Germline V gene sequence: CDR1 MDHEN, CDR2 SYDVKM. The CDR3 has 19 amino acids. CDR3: CASSLVGFAWGKVDNEQFF. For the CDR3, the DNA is TGTGCCAGCAGTTTAGTTGGCTTTGCCTGGGGTAAGGTGGACAATGAGCAGTTCTTC.

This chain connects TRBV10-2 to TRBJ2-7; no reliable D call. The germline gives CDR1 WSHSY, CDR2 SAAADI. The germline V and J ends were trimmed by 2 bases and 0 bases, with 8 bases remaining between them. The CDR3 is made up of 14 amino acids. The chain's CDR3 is CASSEGRHSYEQYF. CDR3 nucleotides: TGCGCCAGCAGTGAGGGGCGGCACTCCTACGAGCAGTACTTC.

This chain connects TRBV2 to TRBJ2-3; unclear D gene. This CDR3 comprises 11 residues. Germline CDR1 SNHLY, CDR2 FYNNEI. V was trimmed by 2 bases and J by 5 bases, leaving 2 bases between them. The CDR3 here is CASSEIDTQYF. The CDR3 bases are TGTGCCAGCAGTGAAATAGATACGCAGTATTTT.

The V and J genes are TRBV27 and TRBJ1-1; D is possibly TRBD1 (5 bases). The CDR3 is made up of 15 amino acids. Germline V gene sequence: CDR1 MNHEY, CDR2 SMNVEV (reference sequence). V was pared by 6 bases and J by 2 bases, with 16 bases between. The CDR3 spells CASRNGRDGNTEAFF. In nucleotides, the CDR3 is TGTGCCAGCAGAAATGGCAGGGACGGTAACACTGAAGCTTTCTTT.

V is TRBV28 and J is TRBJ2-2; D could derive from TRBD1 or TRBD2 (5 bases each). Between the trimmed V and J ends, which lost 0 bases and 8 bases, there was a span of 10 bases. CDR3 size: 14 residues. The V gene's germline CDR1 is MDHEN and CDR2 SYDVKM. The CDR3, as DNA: TGTGCCAGCAGTTTATGGCCAGAGGGGGGGGAGCTGTTTTTT. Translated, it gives CASSLWPEGGELFF.

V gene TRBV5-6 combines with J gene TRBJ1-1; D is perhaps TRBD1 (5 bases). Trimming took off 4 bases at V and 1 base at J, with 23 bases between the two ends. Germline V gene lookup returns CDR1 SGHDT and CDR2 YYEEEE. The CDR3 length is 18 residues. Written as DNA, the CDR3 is TGTGCCAGCAGCCCGGGGCAGGAACGATCCCTGTGGAACACTGAAGCTTTCTTT. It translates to CASSPGQERSLWNTEAFF.

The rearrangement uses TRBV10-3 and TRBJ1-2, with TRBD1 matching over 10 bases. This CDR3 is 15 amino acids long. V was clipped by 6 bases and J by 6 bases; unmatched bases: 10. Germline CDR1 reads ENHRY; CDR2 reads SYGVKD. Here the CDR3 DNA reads TGTGCCATCAGGGCGTTTACCGGGACAGGGGATGGCTACACCTTC. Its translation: CAIRAFTGTGDGYTF.

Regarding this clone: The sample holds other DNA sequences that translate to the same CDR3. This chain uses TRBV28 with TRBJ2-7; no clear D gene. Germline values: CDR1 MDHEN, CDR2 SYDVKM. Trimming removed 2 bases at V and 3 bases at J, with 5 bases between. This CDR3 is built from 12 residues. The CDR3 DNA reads TGTGCCAGCAGTTTAGTTCGCTACGAGCAGTACTTC. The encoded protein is CASSLVRYEQYF. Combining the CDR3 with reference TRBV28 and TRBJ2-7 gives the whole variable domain DVKVTQSSRYLVKRTGEKVFLECVQDMDHENMFWYRQDPGLGLRLIYFSYDVKMKEKGDIPEGYSVSREKKERFSLILESASTNQTSMYLCASSLVRYEQYFGPGTRLTVT.